This T cell receptor beta chain was captured by sequencing in a study of technical replicates of blood from several donors. In germline, CDR1 is LNHNV, CDR2 YYDKDF (reference sequence). This CDR3 has 16 residues. Trimming cost V 3 bases and J 5 bases; bases outside gene matches: 5. Profiling relied on immunoSEQ multiplex PCR, and the TCRdb table lists in-frame clones only, not all of them. Among approximately 65,000 clones listed, roughly 86% were seen once. This clone has only a few counts. This sequence was found in a human donor in good health. Some clones in this sample may be carry-over from other donors' samples. The J gene is TRBJ1-4, the V gene TRBV15, with 11 bases lining up with TRBD1. Sequencing input: PBMCs. The CDR3 DNA is TGTGCCACCAGCAGGTGGACAGGGGGCGACAATGAAAAACTGTTTTTT. Protein sequence: CATSRWTGGDNEKLFF.